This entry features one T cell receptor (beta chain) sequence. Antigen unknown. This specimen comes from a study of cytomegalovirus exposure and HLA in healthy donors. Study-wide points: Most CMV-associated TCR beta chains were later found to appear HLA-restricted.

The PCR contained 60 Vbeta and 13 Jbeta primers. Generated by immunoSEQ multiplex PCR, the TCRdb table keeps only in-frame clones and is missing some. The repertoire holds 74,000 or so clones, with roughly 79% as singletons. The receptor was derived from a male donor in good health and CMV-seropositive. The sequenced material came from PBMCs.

CDR3 in amino acids: CASSFAGRPEAFF. The CDR3 nucleotides are TGTGCCAGCAGTTTCGCAGGGCGCCCTGAAGCTTTCTTT. The chain carries TRBV27 and TRBJ1-1; a possible D gene is TRBD1 (5 bases). Germline loops: CDR1 MNHEY, CDR2 SMNVEV (reference sequence). The CDR3 spans 13 residues. V dropped 3 bases and J dropped 6 bases, with 11 bases sitting between them.